This T cell receptor (beta chain) was documented in a study of blood T cell repertoires in COVID-19. Study information: Researchers got acute and convalescent COVID-19 samples from the United States, Italy and Spain. T cells, B-cell-depleted T cells, or PBMCs supplied cDNA or gDNA.

Measured with immunoSEQ multiplex PCR; TCRdb has only the in-frame clones, and not every one. The table includes roughly 360,000 clones, approximately 88% detected once. CDR3 length: 15 residues. CDR1 is LNHDA and CDR2 is SQIVND in the germline V gene (reference sequence). V trimming: 4 bases; J trimming: 4 bases; junction bases outside the gene matches: 4. Recruitment covered roughly 24 US areas and drew participants whose ages spanned roughly 18 to 90 years. Participants' reported clinical history set cohort assignment. The clonotype comes from a woman between 25 and 40 years old with acute COVID-19. Sequencing was done on a sample of PBMCs or T cells enriched from blood (not recorded which). V usage is TRBV19 and J usage is TRBJ2-2; 9 nucleotides align to TRBD1. CDR3 amino acids: CASSSRDRVTGELFF. In DNA form, the CDR3 reads TGTGCCAGTAGTAGCCGGGACAGGGTCACCGGGGAGCTGTTTTTT.